These 6 T cell receptor beta chains came from one sample sequenced in a study of shared T cell receptors in the human thymus. The method was immunoSEQ multiplex PCR; TCRdb's version includes in-frame clones alone and lacks a portion of them. Of some 760,000 clones in the sample, roughly 88% were seen once. A further study also used this sample, focusing on human thymus T cells.

The specimen was thymocytes. The source is a girl under three years old with a congenital heart defect.

The J gene is TRBJ1-2, the V gene TRBV28; unclear D gene. V lost 3 bases, J lost 4 bases, and 15 bases lay in between. Germline CDR1 reads MDHEN; CDR2 reads SYDVKM. The CDR3 contains 15 residues. Here the CDR3 DNA reads TGTGCCAGCAGTTTCGTTCGAGGGCAGACCTATGGCTACACCTTC. Amino acid sequence: CASSFVRGQTYGYTF.

CDR3 amino acids: CASSEKRDRVASYNSPLHF. CDR3 nucleotides: TGTGCCAGCAGTGAGAAGAGGGACAGGGTGGCGTCCTATAATTCACCCCTCCACTTT. The V gene is TRBV6-1, the J gene TRBJ1-6, with TRBD1 identical over 9 bases. CDR1 is MNHNS and CDR2 is SASEGT in the germline V gene. CDR3 length: 19 residues. The trim removed 3 bases at V and 1 base at J, leaving 10 bases unmatched.

On this clone itself: This same CDR3 is encoded by further DNA sequences in the sample. This chain joins TRBV12-5 and TRBJ2-5; D uncertain. The V gene's germline CDR1 is LGHNT and CDR2 FRNRAP. V shed 2 bases and J shed 7 bases, with 8 bases lying between them. The CDR3 has 12 amino acids. CDR3 DNA sequence: TGTGCTAGTGGTTTGAACTCGTGGACCCAGTACTTC. It is translated as CASGLNSWTQYF.

This clone was detected once. The rearrangement links TRBV9 to TRBJ2-3; maybe TRBD2 (5 bases). The CDR3 loop spans 15 amino acids. Germline lookup yields CDR1 SGDLS and CDR2 YYNGEE. V lost 4 bases and J 0 bases, leaving 12 bases between the germline ends. The CDR3 is CASSPERASTDTQYF. The DNA for the CDR3 is TGTGCCAGCAGCCCGGAGAGGGCTAGCACAGATACGCAGTATTTT.

The rearrangement uses TRBV14 and TRBJ1-6, with a weak D call TRBD1 (6 bases). Per the germline V gene, CDR1 is SGHDN and CDR2 is FVKESK. V was clipped by 3 bases and J by 5 bases, with 11 bases between them. The CDR3 is 15 residues long. The CDR3 region has the DNA TGTGCCAGCAGCCAGTCGGGACAAGATAATTCACCCCTCCACTTT. Its protein is CASSQSGQDNSPLHF.

The chain couples TRBV4-1 to TRBJ2-3, with 16 bases that match TRBD2. Germline-derived CDR1 and CDR2 are MGHRA and YSYEKL. V dropped 4 bases and J dropped 3; count of bases not matched to a gene: 4. The CDR3 is 17 residues long. The CDR3 loop is CASSPGLAGGITDTQYF. In DNA form, the CDR3 reads TGCGCCAGCAGCCCGGGACTAGCGGGGGGGATTACAGATACGCAGTATTTT.